This TCR beta chain was found in a study of CD8 T cells in ankylosing spondylitis (dated by TCRdb to the late 2010s). Looking at the study overall: To find TCR variants linked to disease, the study profiled T cell receptor beta repertoires in ankylosing spondylitis patients and healthy donors. The whole study cohort included 108 healthy donors and 20 to 25 ankylosing spondylitis patients. Peripheral blood was sampled, and synovial fluid was also collected from ankylosing spondylitis patients. Beyond this particular receptor, the publication reports: Some motif variants had previously been reported in the synovial fluid and blood of reactive arthritis patients, which suggests shared mechanisms of disease initiation. In peripheral blood, the disease-linked clones were found at relatively low frequencies and had a CD8+ phenotype. Blood from ankylosing spondylitis patients appeared to be characterized by a TCR beta motif made up of about 8 highly homologous amino acid variants. Significant enrichment of the disease-linked clones was reported in matched synovial fluid samples from ankylosing spondylitis patients.

From the cysteine through the phenylalanine, the CDR3 covers 12 amino acids. The read is trimmed to its CDR3 DNA, 36 bases read in frame from base 1. At the junction V is shortened by 7 bases and J by 0 bases, with 3 bases in between. CDR1 SNHLY and CDR2 FYNNEI are derived from the germline V gene. Sequencing was carried out with an Illumina HiSeq 2500. TCR beta libraries were prepared by quantitative 5'-RACE with molecular barcodes. As for the original processing: To identify disease-linked TCR variants, a new computational method was used, one built on a probabilistic model of VDJ rearrangement. The raw public data were reprocessed by TCRdb itself: fastp quality trimming at Q25, MiXCR clonotype calling, in-frame beta chains only. A single entry per CDR3 protein holds the most common genes and DNA from its merged rows. These V and J calls rely on TCRdb rather than the paper's analysis. The table for this sample lists 150,000 or so distinct CDR3 sequences; 30% to 40% of them were counted only once. The top ten constitute 5.5% to 7.5% of the sample.

This clonotype was counted between two and nine times. Its specific antigen is unknown. A read error is possible here, since a much larger clone lies one base away. Synovial fluid samples were paired with blood samples taken from the same ankylosing spondylitis patients. The receptor was isolated from a male donor with ankylosing spondylitis. The V and J genes are TRBV2 and TRBJ2-2; too little of a D gene remains to name it. Sequenced input: synovial fluid, either unsorted or a sorted T cell fraction (not recorded which). The CDR3 protein is CASKANTGELFF. The sequenced DNA is TGTGCCAGCAAAGCGAACACCGGGGAGCTGTTTTTT.